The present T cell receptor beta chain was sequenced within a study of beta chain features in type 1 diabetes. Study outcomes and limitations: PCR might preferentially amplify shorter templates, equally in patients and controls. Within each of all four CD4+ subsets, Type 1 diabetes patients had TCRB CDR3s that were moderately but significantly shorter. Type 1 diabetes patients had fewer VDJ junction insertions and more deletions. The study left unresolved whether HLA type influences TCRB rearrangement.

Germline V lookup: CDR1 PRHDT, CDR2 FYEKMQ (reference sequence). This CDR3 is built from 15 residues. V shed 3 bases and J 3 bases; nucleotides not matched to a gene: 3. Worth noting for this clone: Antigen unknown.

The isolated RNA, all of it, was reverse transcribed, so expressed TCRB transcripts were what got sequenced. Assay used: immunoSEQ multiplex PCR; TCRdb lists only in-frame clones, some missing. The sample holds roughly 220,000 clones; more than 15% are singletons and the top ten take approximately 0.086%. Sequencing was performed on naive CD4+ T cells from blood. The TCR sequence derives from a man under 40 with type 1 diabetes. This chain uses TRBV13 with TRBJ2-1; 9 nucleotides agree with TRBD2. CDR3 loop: CASSFASGVYNEQFF. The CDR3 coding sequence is TGTGCCAGCAGCTTCGCTAGCGGGGTCTACAATGAGCAGTTCTTC. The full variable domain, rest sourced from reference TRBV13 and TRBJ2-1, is AAGVIQSPRHLIKEKRETATLKCYPIPRHDTVYWYQQGPGQDPQFLISFYEKMQSDKGSIPDRFSAQQFSDYHSELNMSSLELGDSALYFCASSFASGVYNEQFFGPGTRLTVL.